This T cell receptor beta chain was identified during a study of CD4 T cells in relation to SARS-CoV-2 and coronaviruses. As concerns this clone: Its specificity is unknown.

Germline V gene data show CDR1 as SEHNR and CDR2 as FQNEAQ (reference sequence). J was trimmed by 2 bases and V by 0 bases; bases with no gene match: 7. CDR3 length: 18 residues. This table comes from immunoSEQ multiplex PCR, and its TCRdb copy is limited to in-frame clones, with some not included. The data show just over 35,000 clones, with under 85% seen just once and roughly 22% held by the top ten. Sequenced material: memory CD4+ T cells from PBMCs, cultured in vitro. The clonotype originates from an adult with COVID-19. The chain recombines TRBV7-9 with TRBJ2-6; 7 bases fit TRBD1. The CDR3 DNA reads as TGTGCCAGCAGCTTAGCGCTGGTAGGGGGCCCTGGGGCCAACGTCCTGACTTTC. The encoded protein is CASSLALVGGPGANVLTF.